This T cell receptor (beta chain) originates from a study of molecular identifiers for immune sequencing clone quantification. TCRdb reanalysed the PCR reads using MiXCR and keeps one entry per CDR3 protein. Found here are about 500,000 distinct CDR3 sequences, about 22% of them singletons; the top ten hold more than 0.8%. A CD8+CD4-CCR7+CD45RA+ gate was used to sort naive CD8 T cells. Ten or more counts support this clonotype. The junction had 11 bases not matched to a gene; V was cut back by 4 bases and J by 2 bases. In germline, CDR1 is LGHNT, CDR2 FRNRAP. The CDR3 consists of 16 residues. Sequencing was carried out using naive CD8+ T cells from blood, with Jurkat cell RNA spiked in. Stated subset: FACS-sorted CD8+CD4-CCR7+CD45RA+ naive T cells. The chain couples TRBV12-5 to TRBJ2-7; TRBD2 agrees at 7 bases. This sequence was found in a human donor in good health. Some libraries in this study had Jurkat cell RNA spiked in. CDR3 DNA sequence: TGTGCTAGTGGTTGGACGGCGGGCGCGGGAGCCTACGAGCAGTACTTC. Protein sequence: CASGWTAGAGAYEQYF.